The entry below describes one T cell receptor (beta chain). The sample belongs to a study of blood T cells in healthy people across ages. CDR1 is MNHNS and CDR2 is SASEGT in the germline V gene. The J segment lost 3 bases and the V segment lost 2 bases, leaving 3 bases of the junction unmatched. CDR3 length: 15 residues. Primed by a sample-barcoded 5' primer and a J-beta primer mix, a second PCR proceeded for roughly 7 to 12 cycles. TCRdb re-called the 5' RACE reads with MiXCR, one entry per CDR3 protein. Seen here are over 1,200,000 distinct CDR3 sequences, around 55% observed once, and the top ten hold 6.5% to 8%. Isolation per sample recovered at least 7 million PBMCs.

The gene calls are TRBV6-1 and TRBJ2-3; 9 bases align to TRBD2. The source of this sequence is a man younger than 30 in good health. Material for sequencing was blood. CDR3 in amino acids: CASSESLAGTDTQYF. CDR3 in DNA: TGTGCCAGCAGTGAATCGCTAGCGGGGACAGATACGCAGTATTTT.